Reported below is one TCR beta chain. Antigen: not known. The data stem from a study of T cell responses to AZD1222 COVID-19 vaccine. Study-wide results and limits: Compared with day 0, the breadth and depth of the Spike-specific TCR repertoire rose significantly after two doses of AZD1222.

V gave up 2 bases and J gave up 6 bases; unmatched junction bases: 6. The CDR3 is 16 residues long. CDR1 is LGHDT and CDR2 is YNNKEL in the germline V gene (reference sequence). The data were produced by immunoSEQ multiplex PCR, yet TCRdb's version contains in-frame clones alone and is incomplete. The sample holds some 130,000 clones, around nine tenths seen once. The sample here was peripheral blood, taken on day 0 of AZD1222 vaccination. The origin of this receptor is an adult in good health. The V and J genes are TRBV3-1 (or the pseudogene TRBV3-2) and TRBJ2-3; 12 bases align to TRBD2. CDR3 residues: CASSQLAGGLVDTQYF. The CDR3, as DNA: TGTGCCAGCAGCCAACTAGCGGGGGGGCTGGTTGATACGCAGTATTTT.